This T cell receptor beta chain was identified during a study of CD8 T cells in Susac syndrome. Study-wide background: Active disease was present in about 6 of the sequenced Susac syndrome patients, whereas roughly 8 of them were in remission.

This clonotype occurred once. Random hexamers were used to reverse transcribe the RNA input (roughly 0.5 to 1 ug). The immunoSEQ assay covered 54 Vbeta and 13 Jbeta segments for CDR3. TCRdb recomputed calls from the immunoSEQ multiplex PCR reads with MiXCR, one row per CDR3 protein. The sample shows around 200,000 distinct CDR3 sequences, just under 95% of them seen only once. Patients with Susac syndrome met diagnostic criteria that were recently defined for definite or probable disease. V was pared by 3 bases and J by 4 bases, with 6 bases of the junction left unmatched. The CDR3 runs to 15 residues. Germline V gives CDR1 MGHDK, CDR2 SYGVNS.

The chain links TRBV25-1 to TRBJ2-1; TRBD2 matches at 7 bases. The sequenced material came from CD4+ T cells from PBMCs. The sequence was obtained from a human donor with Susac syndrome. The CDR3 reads CASSDPGLPYNEQFF. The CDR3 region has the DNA TGTGCCAGCAGTGATCCGGGACTACCTTACAATGAGCAGTTCTTC. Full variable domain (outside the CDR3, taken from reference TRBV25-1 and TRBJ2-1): EADIYQTPRYLVIGTGKKITLECSQTMGHDKMYWYQQDPGMELHLIHYSYGVNSTEKGDLSSESTVSRIRTEHFPLTLESARPSHTSQYLCASSDPGLPYNEQFFGPGTRLTVL.